What follows are 4 T cell receptor beta chains derived from one specimen sequenced in a study of shared clonotypes between healthy human individuals. The data were produced by immunoSEQ multiplex PCR, yet TCRdb's version contains in-frame clones alone and is incomplete. The table shows about a million clones, with around four fifths occurring only once. Sequencing used memory CD4+ T cells sorted from blood. Stated subset: CD45RA-negative fraction. The source is a young man in good health.

The rearrangement links TRBV9 to TRBJ2-5; 13 bases are a match to TRBD2. This CDR3 is 17 amino acids long. The ends lost 4 bases at V and 4 bases at J; junction bases unmatched: 10. In germline, CDR1 is SGDLS, CDR2 YYNGEE. As DNA, the CDR3 is TGTGCCAGCAGCTTATCCGGGACTAGCGGGATAGTAGAGACCCAGTACTTC. It yields the protein CASSLSGTSGIVETQYF. The complete variable domain, with remaining parts taken from reference TRBV9 and TRBJ2-5, reads DSGVTQTPKHLITATGQRVTLRCSPRSGDLSVYWYQQSLDQGLQFLIQYYNGEERAKGNILERFSAQQFPDLHSELNLSSLELGDSALYFCASSLSGTSGIVETQYFGPGTRLLVL.

V usage is TRBV5-1 and J usage is TRBJ2-5; tentative D call: TRBD1 (6 bases). The V gene's germline CDR1 is SGHRS and CDR2 YFSETQ. The CDR3 runs to 13 residues. V was pared by 4 bases and J by 2 bases, with 9 bases between. For the CDR3, the DNA is TGCGCCAGCAGCCCGACAGGACAAGAGACCCAGTACTTC. Amino acid sequence: CASSPTGQETQYF. Filled out from reference TRBV5-1 and TRBJ2-5, the complete variable domain reads KAGVTQTPRYLIKTRGQQVTLSCSPISGHRSVSWYQQTPGQGLQFLFEYFSETQRNKGNFPGRFSGRQFSNSRSEMNVSTLELGDSALYLCASSPTGQETQYFGPGTRLLVL.

The chain has TRBV5-1 and TRBJ2-1; unclear D gene. Looked up from germline, CDR1 is SGHRS and CDR2 is YFSETQ. The V end lost 4 bases, the J end lost 0 bases, and 17 bases lay between the germline ends. The CDR3 is made up of 17 amino acids. CDR3 residues: CASSPQPHGASYNEQFF. CDR3 bases: TGCGCCAGCAGCCCGCAACCCCACGGTGCCTCCTACAATGAGCAGTTCTTC.

This clone was observed a single time. The V and J genes are TRBV30 and TRBJ1-1; the D is unclear. The V end was cut by 4 bases, the J end by 8 bases, with 17 bases between. The CDR3 has 13 amino acids. The germline gives CDR1 GTSNPN, CDR2 SVGIG (reference sequence). The CDR3 DNA sequence: TGTGCCTGGACAAAGTCCTCCCTTACCGAAGCTTTCTTT. Translated, it gives CAWTKSSLTEAFF.